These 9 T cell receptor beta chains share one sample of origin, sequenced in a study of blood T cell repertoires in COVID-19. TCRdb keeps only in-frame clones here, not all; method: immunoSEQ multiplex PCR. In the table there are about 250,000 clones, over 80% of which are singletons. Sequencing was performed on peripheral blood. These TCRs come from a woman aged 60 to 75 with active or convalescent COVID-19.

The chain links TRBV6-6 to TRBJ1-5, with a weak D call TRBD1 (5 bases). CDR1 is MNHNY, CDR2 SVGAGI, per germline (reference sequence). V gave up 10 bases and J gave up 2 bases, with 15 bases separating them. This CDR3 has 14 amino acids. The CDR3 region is CATTGSEGNQPQHF. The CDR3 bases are TGTGCCACCACAGGTTCCGAGGGCAATCAGCCCCAGCATTTT.

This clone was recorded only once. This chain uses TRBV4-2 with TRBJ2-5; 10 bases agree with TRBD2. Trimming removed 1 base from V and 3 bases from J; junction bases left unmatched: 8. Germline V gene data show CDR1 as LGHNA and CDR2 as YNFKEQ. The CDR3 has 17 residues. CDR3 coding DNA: TGTGCCAGCAGCCAAGGGATAGCGGGAGGCCCAGAAGAGACCCAGTACTTC. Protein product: CASSQGIAGGPEETQYF.

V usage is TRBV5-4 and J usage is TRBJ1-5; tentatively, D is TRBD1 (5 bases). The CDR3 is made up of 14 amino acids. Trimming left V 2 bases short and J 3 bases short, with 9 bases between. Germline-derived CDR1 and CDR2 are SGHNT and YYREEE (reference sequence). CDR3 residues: CASSFRGDNQPQHF. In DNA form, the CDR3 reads TGTGCCAGCAGCTTTCGGGGGGACAATCAGCCCCAGCATTTT.

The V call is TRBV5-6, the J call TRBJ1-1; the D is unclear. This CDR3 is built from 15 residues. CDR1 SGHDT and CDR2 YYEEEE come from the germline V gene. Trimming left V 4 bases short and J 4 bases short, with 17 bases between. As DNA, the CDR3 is TGTGCCAGCAGCCGGAGGTTAGGCGGGAGCACTGAAGCTTTCTTT. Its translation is CASSRRLGGSTEAFF.

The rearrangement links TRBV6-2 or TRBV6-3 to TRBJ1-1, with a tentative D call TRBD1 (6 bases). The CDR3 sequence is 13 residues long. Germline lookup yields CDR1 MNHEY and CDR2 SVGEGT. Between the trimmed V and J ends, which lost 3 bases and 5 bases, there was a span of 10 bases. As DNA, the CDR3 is TGTGCCAGCAGTTATCAGGGGCAGACTGAAGCTTTCTTT. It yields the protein CASSYQGQTEAFF.

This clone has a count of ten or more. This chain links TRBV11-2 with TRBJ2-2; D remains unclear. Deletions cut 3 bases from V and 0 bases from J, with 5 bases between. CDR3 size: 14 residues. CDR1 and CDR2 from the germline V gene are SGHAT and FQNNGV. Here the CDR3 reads CASSFRANTGELFF. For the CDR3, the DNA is TGTGCCAGCAGCTTCCGAGCGAACACCGGGGAGCTGTTTTTT.

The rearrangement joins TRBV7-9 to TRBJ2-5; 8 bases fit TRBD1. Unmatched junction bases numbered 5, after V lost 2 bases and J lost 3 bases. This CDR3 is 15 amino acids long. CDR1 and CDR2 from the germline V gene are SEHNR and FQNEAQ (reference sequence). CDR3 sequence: CASSLSSGGEETQYF. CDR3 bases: TGTGCCAGCAGCTTATCCTCAGGGGGCGAAGAGACCCAGTACTTC.

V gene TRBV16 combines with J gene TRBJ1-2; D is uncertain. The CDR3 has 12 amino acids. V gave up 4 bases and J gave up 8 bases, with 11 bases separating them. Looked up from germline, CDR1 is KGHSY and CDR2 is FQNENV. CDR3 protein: CASSRSPQGYTF. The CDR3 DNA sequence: TGTGCCAGCAGCCGCTCCCCCCAGGGCTACACCTTC.

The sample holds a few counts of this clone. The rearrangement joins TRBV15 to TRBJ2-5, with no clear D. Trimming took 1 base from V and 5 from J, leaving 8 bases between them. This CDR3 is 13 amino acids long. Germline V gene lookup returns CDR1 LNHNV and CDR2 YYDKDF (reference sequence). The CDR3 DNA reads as TGTGCCACCAGCAGAGCGGGTACGGAGACCCAGTACTTC. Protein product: CATSRAGTETQYF.